The clone carrying this T cell receptor (beta chain) was picked up many times. Its antigen remains unknown. CDR1 is MNHEY, CDR2 SVGEGT, per germline. This CDR3 is built from 16 residues. Trimming took 2 bases from V and 0 from J, leaving 12 bases between them. The data belong to a study of CD8 T cells in ankylosing spondylitis. Whole-study results and caveats: Characteristic, it appeared, of ankylosing spondylitis blood was a TCR beta motif of fewer than 10 highly homologous variants. The disease-linked clones had a CD8+ phenotype and low blood frequencies. Significant enrichment of disease-linked clones was reportedly seen in matched ankylosing spondylitis synovial fluid.

Making use of molecular barcodes, quantitative 5'-RACE generated TCR beta libraries. TCRdb called the 5' RACE reads again in MiXCR, with one record for every CDR3 protein. The sample includes fewer than 550,000 distinct CDR3 sequences, approximately 5% of them seen just once. Sequencing was carried out using blood, either unsorted or a sorted T cell fraction (not recorded which). V gene TRBV6-2 or TRBV6-3 combines with J gene TRBJ2-3; D possibly uses TRBD1 or TRBD2 (6 bases each). The receptor's source is a male donor with ankylosing spondylitis. In DNA, the CDR3 is TGTGCCAGCAGTTACGAGAGGGGGAGGAGCACAGATACGCAGTATTTT. Translation gives CASSYERGRSTDTQYF.